The sequence of this T cell receptor (beta chain) was determined in a study of T cell responses to AZD1222 COVID-19 vaccine. Clones were sequenced by immunoSEQ multiplex PCR, and TCRdb holds only the in-frame ones, with some missing. The sample consists of about 130,000 clones, 80% to 95% of them appearing once. Points on this clone: Antigen: not known.

Study observations and caveats: It should be noted that donors were predominantly white British and more often female, and clonal diversity was possibly underestimated. Unmutated regions of variants are reportedly targeted by nearly half of spike-specific TCRs.

This receptor was taken from an adult who received the AZD1222 COVID-19 vaccine. The sequencing here drew on peripheral blood, taken 28 days after the second AZD1222 dose.

CDR3 in DNA: TGTGCCAGCAGACCCGCCGGGACGGACAAAAACATTCAGTACTTC. Its protein product is CASRPAGTDKNIQYF. V and J are TRBV4-2 and TRBJ2-4; perhaps D is TRBD1 or TRBD2 (5 bases each). The CDR3 extends over 15 amino acids. V lost 6 bases to trimming and J lost 3 bases, with 15 bases between them. Germline CDR1 and CDR2: LGHNA and YNFKEQ.